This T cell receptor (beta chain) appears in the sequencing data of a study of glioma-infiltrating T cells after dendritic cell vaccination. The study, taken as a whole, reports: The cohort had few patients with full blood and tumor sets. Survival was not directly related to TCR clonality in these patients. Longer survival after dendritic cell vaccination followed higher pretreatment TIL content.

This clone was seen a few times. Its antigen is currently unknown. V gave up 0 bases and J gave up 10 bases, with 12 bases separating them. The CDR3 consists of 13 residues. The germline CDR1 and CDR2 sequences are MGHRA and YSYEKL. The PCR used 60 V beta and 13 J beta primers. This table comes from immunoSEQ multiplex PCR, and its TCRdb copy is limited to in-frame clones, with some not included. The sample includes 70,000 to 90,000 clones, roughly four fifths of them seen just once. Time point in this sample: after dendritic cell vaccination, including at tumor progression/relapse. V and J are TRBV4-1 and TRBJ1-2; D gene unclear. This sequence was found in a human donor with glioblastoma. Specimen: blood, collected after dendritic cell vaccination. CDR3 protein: CASSQDRRSSYTF. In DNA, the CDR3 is TGCGCCAGCAGCCAAGATAGGAGATCCTCCTACACCTTC.